This T cell receptor beta chain was identified in a study of blood T cell repertoires in COVID-19. This table comes from immunoSEQ multiplex PCR, and its TCRdb copy is limited to in-frame clones, with some not included. The sample has approximately 250,000 clones, more than 80% seen once. The length of the CDR3 is 14 residues. Between the trimmed V and J ends, which lost 6 bases and 0 bases, there was a span of 11 bases. Germline values: CDR1 SGHTA, CDR2 FQGTGA. The chain employs TRBV7-3 and TRBJ1-1, with unresolved D. Specimen: PBMCs or T cells enriched from blood (not recorded which). The origin of this receptor is a woman aged 25 to 39 with acute COVID-19. The DNA of the CDR3 is TGTGCCAGCAGGGAGGGTAGCATGAACACTGAAGCTTTCTTT. Translation gives CASREGSMNTEAFF.